The present T cell receptor beta chain was sequenced within a study of shared clonotypes between healthy human individuals. Of note for this clone: The same CDR3 is also encoded by other DNA sequences in this sample.

Produced via immunoSEQ multiplex PCR; TCRdb's table is partial and in-frame only. The sample yields about 1.4 million clones, around 95% seen once. CDR3 length: 16 amino acids. Germline loops: CDR1 SEHNR, CDR2 FQNEAQ (reference sequence). After removal of 5 bases from V and 0 bases from J, the junction contained 6 bases not matched to a gene. The gene calls are TRBV7-9 and TRBJ2-3; 9 nucleotides line up with TRBD2. What was sequenced was naive CD4+ T cells sorted from blood. Subset noted: CD45RA+ positively selected. This TCR derives from a man under 40 in good health. The CDR3 DNA reads TGTGCCAGCAGCCCCCGGACTAGCGCTAGCACAGATACGCAGTATTTT. Translated: CASSPRTSASTDTQYF.